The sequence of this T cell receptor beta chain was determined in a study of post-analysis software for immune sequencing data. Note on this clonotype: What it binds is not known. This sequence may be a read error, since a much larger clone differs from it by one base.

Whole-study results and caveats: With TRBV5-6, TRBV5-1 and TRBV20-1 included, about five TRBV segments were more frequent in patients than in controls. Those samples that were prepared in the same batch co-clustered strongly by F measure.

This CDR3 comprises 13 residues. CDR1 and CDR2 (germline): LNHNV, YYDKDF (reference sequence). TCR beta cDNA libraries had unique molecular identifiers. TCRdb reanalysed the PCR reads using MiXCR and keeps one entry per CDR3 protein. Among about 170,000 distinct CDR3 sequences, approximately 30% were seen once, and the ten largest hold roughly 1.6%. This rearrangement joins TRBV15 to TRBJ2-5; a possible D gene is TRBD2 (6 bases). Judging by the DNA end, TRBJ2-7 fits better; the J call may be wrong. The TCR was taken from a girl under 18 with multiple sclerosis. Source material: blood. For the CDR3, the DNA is TGTGCCGCCAGCAGAGATCGGGGAGGCGAGCAGTACTTC. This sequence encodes CAASRDRGGEQYF.